This T cell receptor (beta chain) was captured in a study of beta chain features in type 1 diabetes. The germline gives CDR1 MDHEN, CDR2 SYDVKM. The length of the CDR3 is 12 residues. V gave up 10 bases and J gave up 7 bases, with 14 bases separating them. The isolated RNA, all of it, was reverse transcribed, so expressed TCRB transcripts were what got sequenced. Assay used: immunoSEQ multiplex PCR; TCRdb lists only in-frame clones, some missing. The data show roughly 310,000 clones, with 8% to 13% seen just once and over 0.015% held by the top ten. This clone has a handful of counts. The receptor was isolated from a woman aged 25 to 39 in good health. Input material: naive CD4+ T cells from blood. This chain connects TRBV28 to TRBJ2-4, with TRBD2 as a possible D gene (5 bases). For the CDR3, the DNA is TGTGCCATCTCCCGGGATACCAACATTCAGTACTTC. This sequence encodes CAISRDTNIQYF.